The text below deals with one TCR beta chain. Its antigen remains unknown. The source of the sample is a study of shared clonotypes between healthy human individuals. Findings and limits, study-wide: How much donors shared clonotypes was expected to be affected by sequencing depth.

Per the germline V gene, CDR1 is MNHNS and CDR2 is SASEGT. Trimming removed 5 bases at V and 4 bases at J, with 17 bases between. The CDR3 runs to 15 residues. Measured with immunoSEQ multiplex PCR; TCRdb has only the in-frame clones, and not every one. The sample carries approximately 2.4 million clones, nearly 97% recorded once. The clonotype comes from a man younger than 35 in good health. The rearrangement joins TRBV6-1 to TRBJ1-2; perhaps TRBD1 as D (5 bases). Sequencing used naive CD4+ T cells sorted from blood. Subset of the sample: CD45RA+ positively selected. CDR3: CASSSRDVALYGYTF. The CDR3 bases are TGTGCCAGCAGTAGCCGGGACGTAGCCCTCTATGGCTACACCTTC.